Sequencing of this T cell receptor (beta chain) was carried out in a study of regulatory and conventional T cells in RAG deficiency. General observations from the study: Patient subsets had shorter CDR3s; Omenn Treg-Tconv overlap exceeded 75%. Omenn syndrome and CID/AS patients had around 100-fold fewer unique Treg TCR beta sequences, versus around 9.8-fold elsewhere. Sorted Omenn CD25-high CD127-low cells may not be bona fide Tregs. Shannon entropy was markedly lower and Simpson indices higher in RAG-deficient patients than control T-cell subsets.

The table came from immunoSEQ multiplex PCR; TCRdb's copy has only in-frame clones and leaves some out. The sample contains about 20,000 clones, approximately 86% of which appear only once. Genomic DNA came from blood regulatory T cells gated CD4+ CD25-high CD127-low. V was pared by 5 bases and J by 1 base, with 12 bases between. The V gene's germline CDR1 is SGHAT and CDR2 FQNNGV. The CDR3 covers 15 residues. Worth noting for this clone: Its antigen remains unknown. Other DNA sequences in the sample encode the same CDR3.

Another study also made use of these data, one on regulatory T cells. Per that study: The primer mix had 52 TRBV and 13 TRBJ primers.

The receptor comes from a human donor in good health. This sequence joins TRBV11-2 and TRBJ2-1; tentatively, D is TRBD2 (5 bases). The sample was Tregs sorted from blood. CDR3 sequence: CASSPRDGSYNEQFF. Here the CDR3 DNA reads TGTGCCAGCAGCCCCCGGGATGGTTCCTACAATGAGCAGTTCTTC.